This T cell receptor beta chain was recovered during a study of post-analysis software for immune sequencing data. Study-level background: Relapsing-remitting, secondary progressive and progressive-relapsing forms of multiple sclerosis all featured among disease courses.

The library was made from cDNA and included unique molecular identifiers. The source material, about 0.9 to 11 million T cells, gave rise to approximately 520,000 cDNA molecules. TCRdb passed the PCR reads through MiXCR, listing each CDR3 protein once. The table shows a few hundred thousand distinct CDR3 sequences, with approximately 31% occurring only once. General study points: When patients were compared with controls, about five TRBV segments were more frequent, TRBV5-6, TRBV5-1 and TRBV20-1 among them. Batch-mates among the samples co-clustered strongly by F measure. The normalized Chao1 diversity of multiple sclerosis patients was significantly lower than that of controls.

CDR1 SEHNR and CDR2 FQNEAQ come from the germline V gene (reference sequence). The CDR3 extends over 14 amino acids. With regard to this clonotype: The antigen is not known.

The sequence was collected from a girl aged 2-17 years with multiple sclerosis. Sequencing used blood. The genes are TRBV7-9 and TRBJ2-4; D unresolved. The J call may be faulty, since TRBJ2-7 better matches the DNA end. The CDR3 reads CASSLTTVSYEQYF. CDR3 nucleotides: TGTGCCAGCAGCTTAACAACAGTATCTTACGAGCAGTACTTC.